This entry features one TCR beta chain sequence. What it binds is unknown. The data were taken from a study of PD-1 blockade in classical Hodgkin lymphoma. Measured with immunoSEQ multiplex PCR; TCRdb has only the in-frame clones, and not every one. Counted here are 75,000 to 100,000 clones, roughly 76% occurring once; the ten biggest clones make up about 16%. Study observations and caveats: Baseline TCR diversity was reportedly lower in newly diagnosed patients than in healthy donors. It was reported as lower still in relapsed/refractory patients. The baseline diversity of complete responders showed similarity to that of newly diagnosed patients. CD4+ TCR diversity climbed significantly by C4D1, unlike CD8+ TCR diversity.

V lost 5 bases and J 11 bases, leaving 18 bases between the germline ends. Germline V gene data show CDR1 as SGHAT and CDR2 as FQNNGV. This CDR3 spans 13 amino acids. There was relapse after autologous stem cell transplantation in every patient, and there was variation in brentuximab vedotin exposure. The V call is TRBV11-2, the J call TRBJ1-1; maybe TRBD1 (5 bases). The receptor comes from a human donor with classical Hodgkin lymphoma. Sequenced here: peripheral blood mononuclear cells (PBMCs), sampled before the second cycle of nivolumab. The CDR3 sequence: CASSAQVGGRAFF. The DNA for the CDR3 is TGTGCCAGCAGCGCCCAGGTCGGGGGTCGGGCTTTCTTT.